Listed below are T cell receptor beta chains from one sample, sequenced in a study of glioma-infiltrating T cells. TCRdb ran MiXCR on the multiplex PCR reads and lists one entry per CDR3 protein. The sample contains about 140,000 distinct CDR3 sequences, around 42% of which appear only once. Sequenced sample: glioma tissue, nonneoplastic brain tissue, or PBMCs (not recorded which). These receptor sequences come from a human donor with low-grade glioma or glioblastoma, undergoing nonglioma brain surgery, or in good health (not recorded which). The CDR3 runs from the conserved cysteine through the conserved F or W. A D gene is named only where the DNA matches it firmly. The size entry is marked missing in some rows and otherwise reads once, few, many or a size class.

size	V	J	D	CDR3	DNA
NA	TRBV7-9	TRBJ2-1	NA	CASSFTGTYNEQFF	TGTGCCAGCAGCTTTACAGGGACCTACAATGAGCAGTTCTTC
NA	TRBV10-3	TRBJ1-1	TRBD1	CATNRGMNTEAFF	TGTGCCACCAACAGGGGAATGAACACTGAAGCTTTCTTT
few	TRBV20-1	TRBJ1-1	TRBD1	CSAIRQGRAFF	TGCAGTGCTATAAGACAGGGAAGGGCTTTCTTT
NA	TRBV10-3	TRBJ2-7	NA	CAIRDSPYEQYF	TGTGCCATCAGGGACAGTCCTTACGAGCAGTACTTC
NA	TRBV6-1	TRBJ1-3	NA	CASSAIQGNTIYF	TGTGCCAGCAGTGCGATACAGGGAAACACCATATATTTT
NA	TRBV18	TRBJ1-2	NA	CASSQEQNYGYTF	TGTGCCAGCTCACAAGAACAGAACTATGGCTACACCTTC
NA	TRBV6-2/TRBV6-3	TRBJ1-1	NA	CASRPYFLQNTEAFF	TGTGCCAGCAGGCCCTACTTCTTGCAGAACACTGAAGCTTTCTTT
few	TRBV10-2	TRBJ1-2	NA	CASSELGGYGYTF	TGCGCCAGCAGTGAGTTAGGCGGCTATGGCTACACCTTC
NA	TRBV6-9	TRBJ2-7	TRBD2	CASSYSAGAYEQYF	TGTGCCAGCAGTTATTCGGCGGGAGCCTACGAGCAGTACTTC
NA	TRBV28	TRBJ2-7	NA	CASSPRAESYEQYF	TGTGCCAGCAGTCCCCGGGCGGAATCCTACGAGCAGTACTTC
once	TRBV4-1	TRBJ2-1	NA	CASSQGAAPYNEQFF	TGCGCCAGCAGCCAAGGGGCTGCGCCCTACAATGAGCAGTTCTTC
NA	TRBV4-1	TRBJ2-7	NA	CASSQDRGRIYEQYF	TGCGCCAGCAGCCAAGATCGGGGCAGGATCTACGAGCAGTACTTC
NA	TRBV29-1	TRBJ1-2	NA	CSVEDLVTSYGYTF	TGCAGCGTTGAAGATTTGGTCACAAGCTATGGCTACACCTTC
NA	TRBV19	TRBJ1-5	NA	CASSLGMLSNQPQHF	TGTGCCAGTAGCCTCGGGATGCTAAGCAATCAGCCCCAGCATTTT
NA	TRBV2	TRBJ1-2	NA	CASKTGTNPYGYTF	TGTGCCAGCAAAACCGGGACAAACCCCTATGGCTACACCTTC
NA	TRBV28	TRBJ1-6	NA	CASSPAGAHSPLHF	TGTGCCAGCAGTCCCGCAGGGGCTCATTCACCCCTCCACTTT
few	TRBV6-1	TRBJ1-1	NA	CASSNPPGELHTEAFF	TGTGCCAGCAGTAACCCCCCGGGAGAACTCCACACTGAAGCTTTCTTT
few	TRBV19	TRBJ2-4	NA	CASMRWDGRNIQYF	TGTGCCAGTATGAGGTGGGACGGCAGAAACATTCAGTACTTC
NA	TRBV6-6	TRBJ2-1	NA	CASSYSRGREQFF	TGTGCCAGCAGTTACTCGAGGGGCAGGGAGCAGTTCTTC
few	TRBV20-1	TRBJ2-3	TRBD2	CSATSRGGREDTQYF	TGCAGTGCTACCTCCCGGGGGGGTCGGGAAGATACGCAGTATTTT
NA	TRBV7-2	TRBJ2-7	NA	CASSLASGAYEQYF	TGTGCCAGCAGCTTAGCATCAGGGGCGTACGAGCAGTACTTC
few	TRBV28	TRBJ1-5	TRBD1	CASSGHRGGWQPQHF	TGTGCCAGCAGTGGACACAGGGGGGGATGGCAGCCCCAGCATTTT
NA	TRBV2	TRBJ2-7	NA	CASSVDTTEQYF	TGTGCCAGCAGTGTCGATACTACCGAGCAGTACTTC
few	TRBV4-2	TRBJ2-3	TRBD2	CASSQDLAGGTDTQYF	TGTGCCAGCAGCCAAGATCTGGCGGGAGGGACAGATACGCAGTATTTT
NA	TRBV7-2	TRBJ2-3	TRBD2	CASSTRLAGGRDTQYF	TGTGCCAGCAGCACCAGACTAGCGGGGGGGCGTGATACGCAGTATTTT
NA	TRBV6-2/TRBV6-3	TRBJ2-3	NA	CSSRVFSADTQYF	TGTTCCAGCAGGGTCTTTAGTGCCGATACGCAGTATTTT
NA	TRBV20-1	TRBJ2-3	TRBD2	CSARNPSGSWTDTQYF	TGCAGTGCTAGAAACCCTAGCGGGAGTTGGACAGATACGCAGTATTTT
NA	TRBV11-2	TRBJ2-3	NA	CASSSSDRDTQYF	TGTGCCAGCAGCTCTAGCGACCGCGATACGCAGTATTTT
few	TRBV4-1	TRBJ2-7	NA	CASSQVHRDSYEQYF	TGCGCCAGCAGCCAAGTGCACAGGGATTCTTACGAGCAGTACTTC
few	TRBV7-6	TRBJ2-3	TRBD2	CASSLFRASGKSDTQYF	TGTGCCAGCAGCTTATTTAGAGCTAGCGGCAAATCAGATACGCAGTATTTT
NA	TRBV20-1	TRBJ1-2	NA	CSAPRGGDYGYTF	TGCAGTGCTCCCCGAGGGGGGGACTATGGCTACACCTTC
few	TRBV7-2	TRBJ2-1	NA	CASSLAQGDPYNEQFF	TGTGCCAGCAGCTTAGCTCAGGGAGACCCCTACAATGAGCAGTTCTTC
NA	TRBV18	TRBJ2-1	NA	CASSPDKTVNNEQFF	TGTGCCAGCTCACCTGATAAGACAGTGAACAATGAGCAGTTCTTC
many	TRBV6-2/TRBV6-3	TRBJ1-1	NA	CASSYQGPSGTEAFF	TGTGCCAGCAGTTACCAGGGCCCTTCGGGCACTGAAGCTTTCTTT
NA	TRBV28	TRBJ2-3	TRBD1	CTSSIQGTDTQYF	TGTACCAGCAGTATACAGGGGACAGATACGCAGTATTTT
few	TRBV10-3	TRBJ2-1	NA	CAISERGRNEQFF	TGTGCCATCAGTGAGCGGGGTAGGAATGAGCAGTTCTTC
NA	TRBV7-6	TRBJ1-1	TRBD1	CARSSTGATEAFF	TGTGCCCGCAGCTCAACAGGGGCCACTGAAGCTTTCTTT
NA	TRBV7-2	TRBJ2-3	TRBD2	CASSSRLAGSTDTQYF	TGTGCCAGCAGCTCACGACTAGCGGGGAGCACAGATACGCAGTATTTT
NA	TRBV19	TRBJ2-1	NA	CASSIVVSLLDEKFF	TGTGCCAGTAGTATAGTGGTTAGTTTATTGGATGAGAAGTTCTTC
NA	TRBV28	TRBJ2-4	TRBD1	CASSPVDRADIQYF	TGTGCCAGCAGCCCAGTAGACAGGGCTGACATTCAGTACTTC
few	TRBV20-1	TRBJ2-5	NA	CSADSWEETQYF	TGCAGTGCCGATTCGTGGGAAGAGACCCAGTACTTC
few	TRBV2	TRBJ1-1	NA	CASSSPLQPMNTEAFF	TGTGCCAGCAGTTCTCCCTTACAGCCTATGAACACTGAAGCTTTCTTT
few	TRBV6-6	TRBJ1-1	NA	CASSYTETNTEAFF	TGTGCCAGCAGTTACACCGAAACCAACACTGAAGCTTTCTTT
NA	TRBV10-1	TRBJ2-3	TRBD1	CASSEGTGPTATDTQYF	TGCGCCAGCAGTGAAGGGACAGGGCCCACCGCCACAGATACGCAGTATTTT
once	TRBV20-1	TRBJ2-5	NA	CSGSGGHQETQYF	TGCAGTGGGTCGGGGGGCCACCAAGAGACCCAGTACTTC